This T cell receptor (beta chain) originates from a study of radiation and T cells in renal cell carcinoma. The CDR3 is 12 amino acids. Per the germline V gene, CDR1 is MDHEN and CDR2 is SYDVKM. V gave up 3 bases and J gave up 8 bases, with 10 bases separating them. As for time point: blood 4 weeks post-SBRT, at nephrectomy. The treatment here: 15 Gy SBRT to primary tumor, nephrectomy 4 weeks later. Method: immunoSEQ multiplex PCR; TCRdb's copy keeps in-frame clones and lacks some. The sample records 120,000 to 150,000 clones, around nine tenths being singletons. V and J are TRBV28 and TRBJ1-2; D gene unclear. The TCR sequence derives from a woman aged 45-65 years with renal cell carcinoma. The source was blood, collected from a patient whose treatment included radiotherapy and nephrectomy. The CDR3 reads CASSLPTGGYTF. The CDR3 nucleotides are TGTGCCAGCAGTTTGCCTACTGGGGGCTACACCTTC.